The 19 T cell receptor beta chains in this list originate from one sample, sequenced in a study of Graves' ophthalmopathy and Graves' hyperthyroidism. RNA transcripts were the template, and TCR beta CDR3 regions were amplified from them. HTBI primers primed a first-round RT-PCR, and a second-round multiplex PCR followed. TCRdb re-derived calls from the multiplex PCR reads in MiXCR, one entry per CDR3 protein. There are approximately 1.2 million distinct CDR3 sequences in the sample; less than 45% occur only once, and around 10% lies in the top ten. The source material was peripheral blood or thyroid tissue (not recorded which). These receptors came from an adult man with Graves' hyperthyroidism.

The genes are TRBV15 and TRBJ2-3; TRBD1 matches at 9 bases. The V gene end was trimmed by 8 bases and the J gene end by 4 bases; junction bases not matched to a gene: 4. CDR1 LNHNV and CDR2 YYDKDF come from the germline V gene (reference sequence). The length of the CDR3 is 13 residues. This CDR3 is CATRRQGADTQYF. The CDR3 DNA sequence: TGTGCCACCCGTCGACAGGGGGCAGATACGCAGTATTTT. The full variable domain, in which reference TRBV15 and TRBJ2-3 provide the parts outside the CDR3, is DAMVIQNPRYQVTQFGKPVTLSCSQTLNHNVMYWYQQKSSQAPKLLFHYYDKDFNNEADTPDNFQSRRPNTSFCFLDIRSPGLGDTAMYLCATRRQGADTQYFGPGTRLTVL.

This clonotype was counted ten times or more. The junction departs from germline at one end; a sequencing error may be responsible. V usage is TRBV15 and J usage is TRBJ2-6; D not resolved. CDR1 is LNHNV and CDR2 is YYDKDF in the germline V gene (reference sequence). This CDR3 spans 18 amino acids. This chain's CDR3 is CATSRVAGPTSRANVLTF. CDR3 coding DNA: TGTGCCACCAGCAGAGTGGCAGGACCCACCTCTAGGGCCAACGTCCTGACTTTC. The whole variable domain, remainder taken from reference TRBV15 and TRBJ2-6, is DAMVIQNPRYQVTQFGKPVTLSCSQTLNHNVMYWYQQKSSQAPKLLFHYYDKDFNNEADTPDNFQSRRPNTSFCFLDIRSPGLGDTAMYLCATSRVAGPTSRANVLTFGAGSRLTVL.

This clonotype has a count of ten or more. The chain carries TRBV15 and TRBJ1-5; D gene ambiguous. This CDR3 contains 13 residues. Trimming cost V 1 base and J 7 bases, with 8 bases left between them. Germline V CDR1 and CDR2: LNHNV, YYDKDF (reference sequence). The CDR3 reads CATSRVSFQPQHF. Written as DNA, the CDR3 is TGTGCCACCAGCAGAGTCAGTTTCCAGCCCCAGCATTTT.

This clonotype was detected many times. This rearrangement joins TRBV9 to TRBJ2-7; TRBD1 agrees at 11 bases. Germline V gives CDR1 SGDLS, CDR2 YYNGEE. Unmatched junction bases numbered 1, after V lost 0 bases and J lost 2 bases. This CDR3 spans 15 amino acids. CDR3 coding DNA: TGTGCCAGCAGCGTAGGGGGACAGGGGGCCTACGAGCAGTACTTC. Protein: CASSVGGQGAYEQYF.

Here the CDR3 reads CASSWRDRRLHF. DNA for the CDR3: TGTGCCAGCAGTTGGAGAGACAGACGCTTACACTTT. V gene TRBV6-5 combines with J gene TRBJ1-6, with TRBD1 as a possible D gene (5 bases). Germline V CDR1 and CDR2: MNHEY, SVGAGI. CDR3 length equals 12 residues. V lost 4 bases and J lost 19, with 17 bases in between.

This clonotype was seen at least ten times. The chain is built from TRBV20-1 and TRBJ2-5, with D possibly called TRBD1 or TRBD2 (5 bases each). CDR3 size: 15 residues. Germline CDR1 and CDR2: DFQATT and SNEGSKA (reference sequence). V lost 3 bases, J lost 2 bases, and 16 bases lay in between. CDR3 residues: CSASKAGWEQETQYF. For the CDR3, the DNA is TGCAGTGCTAGTAAGGCAGGGTGGGAGCAAGAGACCCAGTACTTC.

The rearrangement links TRBV6-5 to TRBJ1-5; the D gene is possibly TRBD1 (6 bases). From germline, CDR1 is MNHEY and CDR2 SVGAGI. Trimming took off 0 bases at V and 9 bases at J, with 12 bases between the two ends. The CDR3 contains 14 residues. CDR3 amino acids: CASSYSNQGTPQHF. The DNA for the CDR3 is TGTGCCAGCAGTTACTCGAACCAGGGGACGCCCCAGCATTTT.

The chain recombines TRBV15 with TRBJ1-1, with 8 bases identical to TRBD1. This CDR3 contains 14 residues. V dropped 5 bases and J dropped 1; count of bases not matched to a gene: 3. The germline V gene encodes CDR1 LNHNV and CDR2 YYDKDF (reference sequence). The CDR3 DNA sequence: TGTGCCACCAGCGTACAGGGGGAGAACACTGAAGCTTTCTTT. Translated: CATSVQGENTEAFF.

This clonotype was observed once. The V gene is TRBV29-1, the J gene TRBJ2-7; D is unclear. Germline CDR1 and CDR2: SQVTM and ANQGSEA. The CDR3 contains 13 residues. The CDR3 protein is CSASLGKVYEQYF. The CDR3 DNA reads TGCAGTGCTAGTTTGGGGAAGGTCTACGAGCAGTACTTC.

This clonotype was detected once. The rearrangement links TRBV2 to TRBJ2-1; no definite D call. The germline CDR1 and CDR2 sequences are SNHLY and FYNNEI. The CDR3 totals 15 residues. V was clipped by 3 bases and J by 2 bases, with 11 bases between them. CDR3 sequence: CASSELAGAYNEQFF. The DNA of the CDR3 is TGTGCCAGCAGTGAGTTGGCAGGAGCCTACAATGAGCAGTTCTTC.

There are many counts of this clonotype. The chain links TRBV2 to TRBJ2-2; D unclear. The germline V gene encodes CDR1 SNHLY and CDR2 FYNNEI. CDR3 length: 13 amino acids. V was cut by 4 bases and J by 8 bases, with 11 bases left in between. CDR3 DNA: TGTGCCAGCAGTGCCCCTGTGGGAGGGGAGCTGTTTTTT. Translating gives CASSAPVGGELFF.

This clonotype was counted at least ten times. V usage is TRBV2 and J usage is TRBJ2-7; a weak D match, TRBD2 (6 bases). The CDR3 loop spans 15 amino acids. Germline V gene lookup returns CDR1 SNHLY and CDR2 FYNNEI. Trimming pared 1 base from V and 7 bases from J, leaving 17 bases between. This chain's CDR3 is CASSEGHKTGREQYF. CDR3 nucleotides: TGTGCCAGCAGTGAAGGGCATAAGACGGGGAGGGAGCAGTACTTC.

This chain joins TRBV5-1 and TRBJ1-2; D is possibly TRBD1 (6 bases). This CDR3 contains 15 residues. Trimming cost V 1 base and J 4 bases, with 14 bases left between them. Germline lookup yields CDR1 SGHRS and CDR2 YFSETQ. CDR3 protein: CASSLSARGGYGYTF. For the CDR3, the DNA is TGCGCCAGCAGCTTGTCCGCCCGAGGGGGCTATGGCTACACCTTC. Complete variable domain (other parts from reference TRBV5-1 and TRBJ1-2): KAGVTQTPRYLIKTRGQQVTLSCSPISGHRSVSWYQQTPGQGLQFLFEYFSETQRNKGNFPGRFSGRQFSNSRSEMNVSTLELGDSALYLCASSLSARGGYGYTFGSGTRLTVV.

This rearrangement joins TRBV6-5 to TRBJ1-5, with D possibly matching TRBD1 (5 bases). V was pared by 6 bases and J by 3 bases, with 9 bases between. This CDR3 is 13 amino acids long. CDR1 and CDR2 from the germline V gene are MNHEY and SVGAGI. CDR3 residues: CASSRQNNQPQHF. CDR3 DNA: TGTGCCAGCAGCCGACAGAACAATCAGCCCCAGCATTTT.

J is TRBJ2-5 and V is TRBV9, with a weak D call TRBD2 (6 bases). The V end was cut by 2 bases, the J end by 1 base, with 9 bases between. The CDR3 has 14 residues. Germline V gene sequence: CDR1 SGDLS, CDR2 YYNGEE. In nucleotides, the CDR3 is TGTGCCAGCAGCGTTCGGGACTTCCAAGAGACCCAGTACTTC. Residues: CASSVRDFQETQYF.

The V gene is TRBV7-3, the J gene TRBJ1-4, with D perhaps TRBD1 (6 bases). This CDR3 spans 18 amino acids. Germline V gene sequence: CDR1 SGHTA, CDR2 FQGTGA. Trimming removed 4 bases from V and 3 bases from J, with 21 bases in between. CDR3 residues: CASSSYGQTYWPNEKLFF. The DNA for the CDR3 is TGTGCCAGCAGCTCTTACGGACAGACCTATTGGCCTAATGAAAAACTGTTTTTT.

The chain uses TRBV20-1 and TRBJ2-5; possible D gene TRBD2, 6 bases. Deletions cut 0 bases from V and 2 bases from J, with 13 bases between. CDR1 and CDR2 from the germline V gene are DFQATT and SNEGSKA (reference sequence). This CDR3 is built from 15 residues. The CDR3 bases are TGCAGTGCTAGAGATCTTAGCGGAGGGCAAGAGACCCAGTACTTC. Its translation: CSARDLSGGQETQYF.

A single count supports this clonotype. The V gene is TRBV29-1, the J gene TRBJ1-4; 7 nucleotides align to TRBD1. This CDR3 comprises 12 residues. Looked up from germline, CDR1 is SQVTM and CDR2 is ANQGSEA. With 2 bases clipped from V and 17 bases from J, the junction kept 11 bases outside the gene matches. The CDR3 DNA is TGCAGCGTTGAAAACCGGGACAGCGGAATCTTTTTT. As protein: CSVENRDSGIFF.

Points on this clonotype: This may stem from a read error, because a much larger clone lies one nucleotide away. The chain is built from TRBV10-3 and TRBJ1-2, with D unresolved. Germline V gene data show CDR1 as ENHRY and CDR2 as SYGVKD. This CDR3 region has 13 residues. CDR3 sequence: CAIHTTGNDGYTF. The CDR3 nucleotides are TGTGCCATACATACCACGGGTAACGATGGCTACACCTTC.